One and the same sample provided the 7 T cell receptor beta chains below, sequenced in a study of T cell responses to AZD1222 COVID-19 vaccine. Using immunoSEQ multiplex PCR, the repertoire was profiled, and TCRdb retains in-frame clones only, with some absent. The sample comprises about 150,000 clones, 93% of which are singletons, and about 9.1% rests with the top ten. Sequenced material: peripheral blood, taken on day 0 of AZD1222 vaccination. The source is an adult in good health.

The CDR3 is CASSQGPSASYEQYF. The CDR3, as DNA: TGTGCCAGCAGCCAAGGGCCCAGCGCTTCCTACGAGCAGTACTTC. V and J are TRBV4-2 and TRBJ2-7; D remains ambiguous. The CDR3 loop spans 15 amino acids. Germline V gene lookup returns CDR1 LGHNA and CDR2 YNFKEQ. Trimming pared 1 base from V and 1 base from J, leaving 11 bases between.

This chain uses TRBV5-6 with TRBJ2-7; maybe TRBD2 (6 bases). V lost 1 base and J lost 0, with 11 bases in between. The CDR3 sequence is 15 residues long. From germline, CDR1 is SGHDT and CDR2 YYEEEE. Here the CDR3 DNA reads TGTGCCAGCAGCTTGCCCCAGGGAGGCTCCTACGAGCAGTACTTC. This codes for CASSLPQGGSYEQYF.

The chain couples TRBV2 to TRBJ1-2; the match to TRBD1 covers 7 bases. Germline CDR1 and CDR2: SNHLY and FYNNEI. The CDR3 totals 18 residues. The V gene end was trimmed by 5 bases and the J gene end by 4 bases; junction bases not matched to a gene: 19. This CDR3 reads CASSRSTGIRVRAYGYTF. The CDR3 DNA follows: TGTGCCAGCAGTAGGTCGACAGGGATCCGCGTCCGGGCCTATGGCTACACCTTC.

This chain uses TRBV5-5 with TRBJ1-1, with D perhaps matching TRBD1 (5 bases). The germline V gene encodes CDR1 SGHKS and CDR2 YYEKEE (reference sequence). There are 13 residues in the CDR3. Trimming took 1 base from V and 7 from J, leaving 11 bases between them. This chain's CDR3 is CASSLPPGLEAFF. CDR3 nucleotide sequence: TGTGCCAGCAGCTTGCCTCCGGGGCTTGAAGCTTTCTTT.

V gene TRBV4-3 combines with J gene TRBJ2-7; possibly TRBD2 for D (5 bases). This CDR3 is built from 15 residues. Trimming stripped 4 bases from V and 0 bases from J, with 13 bases between. The germline gives CDR1 LGHNA, CDR2 YSLEER. The CDR3 DNA follows: TGCGCCAGCAGCCCCATTTGGGAGAGCTCCTACGAGCAGTACTTC. Protein sequence: CASSPIWESSYEQYF.

The rearrangement links TRBV6-5 to TRBJ2-1; 7 bases are a match to TRBD2. V shed 10 bases and J 3 bases; nucleotides not matched to a gene: 9. The CDR3 has 14 amino acids. Per germline, CDR1 MNHEY and CDR2 SVGAGI. CDR3 coding DNA: TGTGCCAACGCTGGGGCTAGCGGCTACAATGAGCAGTTCTTC. It encodes CANAGASGYNEQFF.

The chain combines TRBV30 with TRBJ2-7; D could derive from TRBD1 or TRBD2 (6 bases each). V was clipped by 1 base and J by 0 bases, with 16 bases between them. Germline V gives CDR1 GTSNPN, CDR2 SVGIG (reference sequence). The CDR3 loop spans 16 amino acids. The CDR3 reads CAWSGIGGANSYEQYF. CDR3 DNA sequence: TGTGCCTGGAGTGGGATCGGGGGCGCGAACTCCTACGAGCAGTACTTC.